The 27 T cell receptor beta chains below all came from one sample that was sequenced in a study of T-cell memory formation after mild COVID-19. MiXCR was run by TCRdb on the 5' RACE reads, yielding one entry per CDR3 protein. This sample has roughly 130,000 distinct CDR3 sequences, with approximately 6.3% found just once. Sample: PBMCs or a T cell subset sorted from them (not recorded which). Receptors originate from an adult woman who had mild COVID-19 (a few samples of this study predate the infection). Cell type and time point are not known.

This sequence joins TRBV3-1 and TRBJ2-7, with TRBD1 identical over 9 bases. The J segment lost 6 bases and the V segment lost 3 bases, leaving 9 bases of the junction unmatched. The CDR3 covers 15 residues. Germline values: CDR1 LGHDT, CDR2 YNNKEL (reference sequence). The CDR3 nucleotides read TGTGCCAGCAGCCAGTCCGGGACAGGGAAGGTCGAGCAGTACTTC. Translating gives CASSQSGTGKVEQYF.

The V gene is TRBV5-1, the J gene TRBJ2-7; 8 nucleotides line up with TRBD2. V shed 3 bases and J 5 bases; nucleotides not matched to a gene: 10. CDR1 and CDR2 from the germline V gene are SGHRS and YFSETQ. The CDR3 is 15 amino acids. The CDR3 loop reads CASSSSGLALDEQYF. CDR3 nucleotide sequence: TGCGCCAGCAGCTCCTCTGGACTAGCTCTTGACGAGCAGTACTTC.

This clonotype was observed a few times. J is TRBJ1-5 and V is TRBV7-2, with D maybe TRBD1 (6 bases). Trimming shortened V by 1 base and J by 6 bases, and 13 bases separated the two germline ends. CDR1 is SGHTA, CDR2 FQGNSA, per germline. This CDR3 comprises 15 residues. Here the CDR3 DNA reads TGTGCCAGCAGCTTAGTAGGGGGAGTCGGTCAGCCCCAGCATTTT. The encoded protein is CASSLVGGVGQPQHF.

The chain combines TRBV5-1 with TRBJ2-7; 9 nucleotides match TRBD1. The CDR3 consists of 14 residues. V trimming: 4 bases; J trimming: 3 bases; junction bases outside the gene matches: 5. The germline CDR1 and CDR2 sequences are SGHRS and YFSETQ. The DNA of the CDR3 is TGCGCCAGCAGCGCCGGGACAGGGAACTACGAGCAGTACTTC. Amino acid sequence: CASSAGTGNYEQYF.

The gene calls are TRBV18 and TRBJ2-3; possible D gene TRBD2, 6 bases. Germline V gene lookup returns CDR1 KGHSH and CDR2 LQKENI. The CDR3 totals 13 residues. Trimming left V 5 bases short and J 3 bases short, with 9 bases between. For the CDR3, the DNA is TGTGCCAGCTCAGCGGCGGGGACAGATACGCAGTATTTT. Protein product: CASSAAGTDTQYF.

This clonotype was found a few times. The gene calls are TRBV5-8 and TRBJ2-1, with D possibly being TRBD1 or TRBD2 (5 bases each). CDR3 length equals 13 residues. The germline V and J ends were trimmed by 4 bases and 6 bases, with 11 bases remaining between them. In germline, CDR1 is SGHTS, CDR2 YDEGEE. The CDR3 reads CASSGGNRNEQFF. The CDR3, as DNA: TGTGCCAGCAGCGGGGGTAATCGCAATGAGCAGTTCTTC.

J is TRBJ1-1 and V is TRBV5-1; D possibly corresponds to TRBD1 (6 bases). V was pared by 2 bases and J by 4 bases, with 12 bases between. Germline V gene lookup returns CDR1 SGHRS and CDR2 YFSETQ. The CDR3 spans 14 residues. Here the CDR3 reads CASSLGGGVTEAFF. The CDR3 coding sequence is TGCGCCAGCAGCTTAGGGGGAGGAGTCACTGAAGCTTTCTTT.

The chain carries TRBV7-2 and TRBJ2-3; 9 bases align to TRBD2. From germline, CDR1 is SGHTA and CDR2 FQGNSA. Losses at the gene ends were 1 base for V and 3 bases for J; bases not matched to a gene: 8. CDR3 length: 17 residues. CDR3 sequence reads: CASSLVYRAGGTDTQYF. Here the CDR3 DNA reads TGTGCCAGCAGCTTAGTATATCGGGCGGGAGGGACAGATACGCAGTATTTT.

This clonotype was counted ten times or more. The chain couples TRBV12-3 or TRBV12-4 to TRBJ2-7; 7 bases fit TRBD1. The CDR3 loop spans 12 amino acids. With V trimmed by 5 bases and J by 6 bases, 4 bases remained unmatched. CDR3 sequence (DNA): TGTGCCAGCAGTGAAAACAGGGGCGAGCAGTACTTC. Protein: CASSENRGEQYF.

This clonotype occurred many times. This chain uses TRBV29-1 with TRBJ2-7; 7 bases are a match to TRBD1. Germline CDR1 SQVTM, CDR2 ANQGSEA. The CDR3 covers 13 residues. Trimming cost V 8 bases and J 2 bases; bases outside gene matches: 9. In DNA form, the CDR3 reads TGCAGCACAAGACAGGGCGGAACCTACGAGCAGTACTTC. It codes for CSTRQGGTYEQYF.

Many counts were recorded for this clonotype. As DNA, the CDR3 is TGTGCCAGCAGCGAGCCGACATTTTCCTACAATGAGCAGTTCTTC. It encodes CASSEPTFSYNEQFF. The chain uses TRBV7-2 and TRBJ2-1; D uncertain. Germline V gene lookup returns CDR1 SGHTA and CDR2 FQGNSA. The CDR3 spans 15 residues. V gave up 5 bases and J gave up 1 base, with 12 bases separating them.

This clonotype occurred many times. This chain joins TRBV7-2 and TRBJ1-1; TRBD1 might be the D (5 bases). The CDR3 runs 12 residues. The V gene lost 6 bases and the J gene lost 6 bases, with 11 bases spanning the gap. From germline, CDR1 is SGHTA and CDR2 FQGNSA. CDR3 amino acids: CASSYRIPEAFF. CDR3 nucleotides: TGTGCCAGCAGTTACAGGATTCCTGAAGCTTTCTTT. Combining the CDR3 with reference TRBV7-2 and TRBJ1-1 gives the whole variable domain GAGVSQSPSNKVTEKGKDVELRCDPISGHTALYWYRQSLGQGLEFLIYFQGNSAPDKSGLPSDRFSAERTGGSVSTLTIQRTQQEDSAVYLCASSYRIPEAFFGQGTRLTVV.

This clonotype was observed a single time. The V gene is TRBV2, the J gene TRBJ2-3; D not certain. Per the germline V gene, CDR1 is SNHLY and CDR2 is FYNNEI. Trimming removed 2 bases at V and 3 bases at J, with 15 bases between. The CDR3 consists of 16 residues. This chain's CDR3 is CASSETKYSRTDTQYF. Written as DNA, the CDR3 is TGTGCCAGCAGTGAAACAAAATACTCTAGAACAGATACGCAGTATTTT.

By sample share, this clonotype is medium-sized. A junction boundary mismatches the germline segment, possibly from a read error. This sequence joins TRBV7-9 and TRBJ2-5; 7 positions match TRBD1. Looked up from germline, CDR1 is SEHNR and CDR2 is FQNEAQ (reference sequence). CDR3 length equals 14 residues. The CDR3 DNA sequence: TGCGCCAGCAGCTTGGCAGGGGGCCAAGAGACCCAGTACTTC. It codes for CASSLAGGQETQYF.

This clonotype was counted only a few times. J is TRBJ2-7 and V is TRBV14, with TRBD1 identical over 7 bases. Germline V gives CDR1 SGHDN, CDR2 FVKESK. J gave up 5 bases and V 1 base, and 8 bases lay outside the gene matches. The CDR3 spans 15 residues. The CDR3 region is CASSQVGGGRNEQYF. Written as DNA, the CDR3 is TGTGCCAGCAGCCAAGTAGGGGGCGGTAGGAACGAGCAGTACTTC.

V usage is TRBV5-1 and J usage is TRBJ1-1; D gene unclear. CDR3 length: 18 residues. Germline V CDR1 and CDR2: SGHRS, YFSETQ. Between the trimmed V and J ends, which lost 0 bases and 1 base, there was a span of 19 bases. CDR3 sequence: CASSLARVVHSSNTEAFF. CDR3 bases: TGCGCCAGCAGCTTGGCTCGAGTGGTGCACAGCTCGAACACTGAAGCTTTCTTT. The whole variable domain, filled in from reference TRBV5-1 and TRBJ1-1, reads KAGVTQTPRYLIKTRGQQVTLSCSPISGHRSVSWYQQTPGQGLQFLFEYFSETQRNKGNFPGRFSGRQFSNSRSEMNVSTLELGDSALYLCASSLARVVHSSNTEAFFGQGTRLTVV.

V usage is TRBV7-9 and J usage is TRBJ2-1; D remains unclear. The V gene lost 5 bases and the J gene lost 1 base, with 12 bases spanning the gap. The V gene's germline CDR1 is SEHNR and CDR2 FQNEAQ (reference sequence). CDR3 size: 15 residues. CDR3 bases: TGTGCCAGCAGCCCAGGAATTGGGTCCTACAATGAGCAGTTCTTC. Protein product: CASSPGIGSYNEQFF.

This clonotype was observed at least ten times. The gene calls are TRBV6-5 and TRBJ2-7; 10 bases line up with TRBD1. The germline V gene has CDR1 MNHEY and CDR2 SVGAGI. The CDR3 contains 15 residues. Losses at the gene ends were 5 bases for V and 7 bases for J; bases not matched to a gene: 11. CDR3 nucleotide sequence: TGTGCCAGCAGTCCATCGGGACAGGGGTTTTGGGAGCAGTACTTC. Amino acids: CASSPSGQGFWEQYF.

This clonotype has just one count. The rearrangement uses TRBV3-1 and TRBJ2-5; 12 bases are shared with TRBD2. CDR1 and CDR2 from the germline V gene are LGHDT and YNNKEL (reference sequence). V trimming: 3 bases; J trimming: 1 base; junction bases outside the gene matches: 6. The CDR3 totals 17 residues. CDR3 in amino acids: CASSQGGLAGSQETQYF. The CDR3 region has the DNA TGTGCCAGCAGCCAGGGGGGACTAGCGGGCTCCCAAGAGACCCAGTACTTC.

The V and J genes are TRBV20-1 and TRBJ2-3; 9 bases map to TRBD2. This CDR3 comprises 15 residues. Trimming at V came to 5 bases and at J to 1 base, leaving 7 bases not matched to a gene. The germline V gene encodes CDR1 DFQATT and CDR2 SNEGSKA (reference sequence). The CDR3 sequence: CSALALAGGTDTQYF. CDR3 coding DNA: TGCAGTGCTCTGGCCTTAGCGGGGGGCACAGATACGCAGTATTTT.

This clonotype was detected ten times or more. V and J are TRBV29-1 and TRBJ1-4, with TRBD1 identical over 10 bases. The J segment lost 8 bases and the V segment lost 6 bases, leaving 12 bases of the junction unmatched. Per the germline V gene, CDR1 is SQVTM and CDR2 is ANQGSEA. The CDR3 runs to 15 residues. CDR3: CSVGGKGTGVEKLFF. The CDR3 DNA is TGCAGCGTCGGAGGGAAGGGGACAGGGGTCGAAAAACTGTTTTTT.

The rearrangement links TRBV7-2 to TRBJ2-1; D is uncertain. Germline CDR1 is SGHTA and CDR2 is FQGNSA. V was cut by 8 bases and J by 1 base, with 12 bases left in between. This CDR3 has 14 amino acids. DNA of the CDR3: TGTGCCAGCGTCTTCGGATTTTCCTACAATGAGCAGTTCTTC. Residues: CASVFGFSYNEQFF.

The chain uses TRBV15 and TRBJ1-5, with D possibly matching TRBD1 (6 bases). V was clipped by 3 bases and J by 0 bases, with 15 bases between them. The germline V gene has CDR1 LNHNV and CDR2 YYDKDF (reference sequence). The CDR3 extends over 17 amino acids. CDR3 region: CATSSEGGYYSNQPQHF. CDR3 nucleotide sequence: TGTGCCACCAGCAGCGAGGGGGGTTACTATAGCAATCAGCCCCAGCATTTT.

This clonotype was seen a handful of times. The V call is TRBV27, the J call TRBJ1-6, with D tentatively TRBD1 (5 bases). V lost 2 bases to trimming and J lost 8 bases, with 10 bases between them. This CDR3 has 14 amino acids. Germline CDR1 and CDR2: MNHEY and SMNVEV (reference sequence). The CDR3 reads CASSLQGLYSPLHF. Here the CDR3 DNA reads TGTGCCAGCAGTTTACAGGGTCTTTATTCACCCCTCCACTTT.

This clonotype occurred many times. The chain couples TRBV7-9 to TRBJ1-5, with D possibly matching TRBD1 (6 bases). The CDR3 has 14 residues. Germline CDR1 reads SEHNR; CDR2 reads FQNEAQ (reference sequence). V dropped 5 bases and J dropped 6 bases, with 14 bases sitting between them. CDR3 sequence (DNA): TGTGCCAGCAGCCAAGAGGGGGGCGGTCAGCCCCAGCATTTT. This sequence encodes CASSQEGGGQPQHF. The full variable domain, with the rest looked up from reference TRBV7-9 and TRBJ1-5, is DTGVSQNPRHKITKRGQNVTFRCDPISEHNRLYWYRQTLGQGPEFLTYFQNEAQLEKSRLLSDRFSAERPKGSFSTLEIQRTEQGDSAMYLCASSQEGGGQPQHFGDGTRLSIL.

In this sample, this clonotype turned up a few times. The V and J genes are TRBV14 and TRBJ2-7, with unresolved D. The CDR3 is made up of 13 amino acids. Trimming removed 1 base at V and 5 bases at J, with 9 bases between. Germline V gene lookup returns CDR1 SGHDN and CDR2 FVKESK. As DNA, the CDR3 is TGTGCCAGCAGCCAAGCTGGGGTTCACGAGCAGTACTTC. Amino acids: CASSQAGVHEQYF.

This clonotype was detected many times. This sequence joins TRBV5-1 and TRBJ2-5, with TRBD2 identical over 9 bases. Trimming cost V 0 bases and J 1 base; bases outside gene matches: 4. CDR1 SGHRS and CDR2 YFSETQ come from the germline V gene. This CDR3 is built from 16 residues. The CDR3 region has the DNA TGCGCCAGCAGCTTGGTCCCTAGCGGGACCCAAGAGACCCAGTACTTC. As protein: CASSLVPSGTQETQYF.